This TCR beta chain was found in a study of blood T cell repertoires in COVID-19. Study in general: The origin of the acute and convalescent COVID-19 samples was the United States, Italy and Spain. T cells, B-cell-depleted T cells, or PBMCs provided the cDNA or gDNA that served as material.

In the study's own analysis: Nucleated cell counts were estimated from reference gene primer amplification. The assay was immunoSEQ multiplex PCR, and TCRdb's table has in-frame clones only and misses some. The V and J calls and clone size are taken from that table; D and trimming were inferred from the DNA. The sample includes approximately 89,000 clones, 81% seen only once; the top ten take approximately 13%. This clone was picked up one time. Sequenced input: peripheral blood. This TCR was sampled from a human donor in a cohort sampled during active COVID-19.

In nucleotides, the CDR3 is TGTGCCAGCAGCTTTGACGGACATTCGGACTATGGCTACACCTTC. Its protein is CASSFDGHSDYGYTF. V gene TRBV7-8 combines with J gene TRBJ1-2; weak D call: TRBD1 (5 bases). This CDR3 has 15 residues. CDR1 is SGHVS, CDR2 FQNEAQ, per germline. V shed 3 bases and J shed 3 bases, with 14 bases lying between them. Complete variable domain (other parts from reference TRBV7-8 and TRBJ1-2): GAGVSQSPRYKVAKRGQDVALRCDPISGHVSLFWYQQALGQGPEFLTYFQNEAQLDKSGLPSDRFFAERPEGSVSTLKIQRTQQEDSAVYLCASSFDGHSDYGYTFGSGTRLTVV.